These 24 T cell receptor beta chains were sequenced from one sample in a study of blood T cell repertoires in COVID-19. Method: immunoSEQ multiplex PCR; TCRdb's copy keeps in-frame clones and lacks some. The sample has about 300,000 clones, approximately 85% seen once. The sample comprised peripheral blood. Every receptor here comes from a woman in her forties or fifties with acute or convalescent COVID-19.

J is TRBJ2-3 and V is TRBV7-9; 9 bases agree with TRBD2. V dropped 5 bases and J dropped 5; count of bases not matched to a gene: 8. This CDR3 region has 15 residues. CDR1 is SEHNR and CDR2 is FQNEAQ in the germline V gene (reference sequence). CDR3 region: CASSLGGLALDTQYF. CDR3 nucleotide sequence: TGTGCCAGCAGCCTGGGGGGACTAGCTCTAGATACGCAGTATTTT.

The V and J genes are TRBV5-1 and TRBJ2-1, with D tentatively TRBD1 (6 bases). The germline V gene encodes CDR1 SGHRS and CDR2 YFSETQ. This CDR3 spans 16 amino acids. Trimming took off 2 bases at V and 0 bases at J, with 12 bases between the two ends. CDR3: CASSFGQSRSYNEQFF. The CDR3 nucleotides are TGCGCCAGCAGCTTTGGACAGTCTCGCTCCTACAATGAGCAGTTCTTC.

J is TRBJ1-2 and V is TRBV25-1; TRBD1 agrees at 9 bases. The CDR3 spans 14 residues. Germline values: CDR1 MGHDK, CDR2 SYGVNS. J lost 5 bases, V lost 6 bases, and 7 bases had no gene match. CDR3 protein: CASRQTGTGYGYTF. The CDR3 DNA follows: TGTGCCAGCAGGCAAACCGGGACAGGGTATGGCTACACCTTC.

J is TRBJ1-4 and V is TRBV5-4, with TRBD1 matching over 7 bases. The J segment lost 6 bases and the V segment lost 4 bases, leaving 6 bases of the junction unmatched. Germline CDR1 is SGHNT and CDR2 is YYREEE (reference sequence). This CDR3 comprises 14 residues. The CDR3 spells CASSKRQGDEKLFF. The CDR3 DNA reads TGTGCCAGCAGCAAAAGACAGGGTGATGAAAAACTGTTTTTT.

This CDR3 reads CASSATGQGRPYNEQFF. The CDR3 nucleotides are TGTGCCAGCAGTGCAACAGGACAGGGGCGCCCCTACAATGAGCAGTTCTTC. The chain links TRBV25-1 to TRBJ2-1; 9 bases are shared with TRBD1. Trimming removed 4 bases from V and 2 bases from J; junction bases left unmatched: 9. The CDR3 runs to 17 residues. Germline values: CDR1 MGHDK, CDR2 SYGVNS. The complete variable domain, with remaining parts taken from reference TRBV25-1 and TRBJ2-1, reads EADIYQTPRYLVIGTGKKITLECSQTMGHDKMYWYQQDPGMELHLIHYSYGVNSTEKGDLSSESTVSRIRTEHFPLTLESARPSHTSQYLCASSATGQGRPYNEQFFGPGTRLTVL.

The chain employs TRBV4-2 and TRBJ2-7; D possibly corresponds to TRBD1 (6 bases). The V gene lost 1 base and the J gene lost 3 bases, with 13 bases spanning the gap. This CDR3 region has 15 residues. The V gene's germline CDR1 is LGHNA and CDR2 YNFKEQ. The CDR3 loop is CASSQAVGRGYEQYF. Here the CDR3 DNA reads TGTGCCAGCAGCCAAGCCGTGGGCAGGGGCTACGAGCAGTACTTC.

V and J are TRBV19 and TRBJ1-1; D is possibly TRBD1 (6 bases). CDR1 and CDR2 from the germline V gene are LNHDA and SQIVND (reference sequence). V lost 5 bases and J lost 5, with 12 bases in between. The CDR3 is 13 residues long. CDR3 loop: CASSQQGGTEAFF. DNA for the CDR3: TGTGCCAGTAGTCAACAGGGAGGGACTGAAGCTTTCTTT.

V gene TRBV7-9 combines with J gene TRBJ2-6, with 8 bases identical to TRBD1. Germline V gene sequence: CDR1 SEHNR, CDR2 FQNEAQ (reference sequence). This CDR3 is built from 16 residues. J was trimmed by 1 base and V by 5 bases; bases with no gene match: 4. The CDR3 here is CASSPWTGSGANVLTF. For the CDR3, the DNA is TGTGCCAGCAGCCCCTGGACAGGGTCTGGGGCCAACGTCCTGACTTTC.

This clone was observed once. This chain uses TRBV7-2 with TRBJ2-3; possibly TRBD2 for D (7 bases). The CDR3 is 14 amino acids. Trimming pared 5 bases from V and 5 bases from J, leaving 14 bases between. CDR1 and CDR2 (germline): SGHTA, FQGNSA. Written as DNA, the CDR3 is TGTGCCAGCAGCCTTCTAGGGGGGGGAGATACGCAGTATTTT. Translation: CASSLLGGGDTQYF.

The rearrangement uses TRBV5-1 and TRBJ1-3; TRBD1 aligns across 8 bases. The CDR3 has 14 amino acids. Germline CDR1 reads SGHRS; CDR2 reads YFSETQ. The V gene end was trimmed by 4 bases and the J gene end by 3 bases; junction bases not matched to a gene: 3. CDR3 sequence (DNA): TGCGCCAGCAGCATTACAGGGGGTGGAAACACCATATATTTT. Translated, it gives CASSITGGGNTIYF.

The V gene is TRBV28, the J gene TRBJ2-7; TRBD2 agrees at 10 bases. Germline CDR1 is MDHEN and CDR2 is SYDVKM. CDR3 length equals 16 residues. V was pared by 5 bases and J by 4 bases, with 11 bases of the junction left unmatched. The CDR3 bases are TGTGCCAGCAGTACCCAAAGAGCGGGGGGGACGTACGAGCAGTACTTC. This gives the protein CASSTQRAGGTYEQYF.

The chain links TRBV10-3 to TRBJ2-3; D may be TRBD2 (5 bases). This CDR3 spans 12 amino acids. Trimming pared 1 base from V and 7 bases from J, leaving 6 bases between. Germline V gene sequence: CDR1 ENHRY, CDR2 SYGVKD. The CDR3 here is CAISEYGNTQYF. For the CDR3, the DNA is TGTGCCATCAGTGAGTACGGGAATACGCAGTATTTT.

This chain uses TRBV18 with TRBJ2-3; 7 bases are a match to TRBD2. With V trimmed by 4 bases and J by 5 bases, 12 bases remained unmatched. The germline V gene encodes CDR1 KGHSH and CDR2 LQKENI. CDR3 size: 16 residues. CDR3: CASSHKQAGNIDTQYF. As DNA, the CDR3 is TGTGCCAGCTCACACAAACAAGCGGGAAATATAGATACGCAGTATTTT.

The J gene is TRBJ1-1, the V gene TRBV28; possibly TRBD1 for D (6 bases). The V end was cut by 3 bases, the J end by 1 base, with 9 bases between. Germline values: CDR1 MDHEN, CDR2 SYDVKM. The CDR3 has 14 amino acids. The CDR3 sequence: CASSFGGANTEAFF. DNA of the CDR3: TGTGCCAGCAGTTTTGGGGGGGCGAACACTGAAGCTTTCTTT.

V gene TRBV4-1 combines with J gene TRBJ2-7; possibly TRBD1 for D (5 bases). The V gene lost 2 bases and the J gene lost 3 bases, with 23 bases spanning the gap. Germline values: CDR1 MGHRA, CDR2 YSYEKL. This CDR3 contains 18 residues. CDR3 sequence (DNA): TGCGCCAGCAGCCAAATGACATTGGTTGAAGGGGTTCACTACGAGCAGTACTTC. Its protein is CASSQMTLVEGVHYEQYF.

This clone was recorded once. The chain uses TRBV5-1 and TRBJ2-1; 7 nucleotides align to TRBD2. The CDR3 covers 15 residues. The germline V gene has CDR1 SGHRS and CDR2 YFSETQ. The trim removed 0 bases at V and 4 bases at J, leaving 4 bases unmatched. The CDR3 DNA is TGCGCCAGCAGCTTGGGGAGCGGGGCTTACAATGAGCAGTTCTTC. This translates into CASSLGSGAYNEQFF.

This clone appeared a single time. J is TRBJ2-1 and V is TRBV6-4; TRBD1 aligns across 11 bases. Germline V gives CDR1 MRHNA, CDR2 SNTAGT. V shed 2 bases and J 10 bases; nucleotides not matched to a gene: 10. There are 16 residues in the CDR3. The CDR3 DNA reads as TGTGCCAGCAGTGACCGCCGGGACAGGGGGAAGGGGGAGCAGTTCTTC. Its protein product is CASSDRRDRGKGEQFF.

The chain has TRBV7-2 and TRBJ2-3, with a possible D match to TRBD2 (7 bases). This CDR3 spans 15 amino acids. Germline CDR1 reads SGHTA; CDR2 reads FQGNSA. Trimming took 3 bases from V and 3 from J, leaving 13 bases between them. The CDR3 spells CASSFGGLGTDTQYF. The CDR3 DNA sequence: TGTGCCAGCAGCTTCGGGGGGCTGGGGACAGATACGCAGTATTTT.

This clone was observed a handful of times. V is TRBV5-6 and J is TRBJ2-3; 9 nucleotides line up with TRBD2. Germline loops: CDR1 SGHDT, CDR2 YYEEEE. The CDR3 extends over 15 amino acids. Trimming cost V 4 bases and J 6 bases; bases outside gene matches: 9. CDR3 bases: TGTGCCAGCAGCCAACTAGCGGGCTCGCCGGATACGCAGTATTTT. This sequence encodes CASSQLAGSPDTQYF.

The genes are TRBV27 and TRBJ1-5; 9 bases are shared with TRBD1. Per the germline V gene, CDR1 is MNHEY and CDR2 is SMNVEV (reference sequence). After removal of 3 bases from V and 0 bases from J, the junction contained 3 bases not matched to a gene. The CDR3 runs to 16 residues. The CDR3 loop is CASSLRTGDSNQPQHF. In nucleotides, the CDR3 is TGTGCCAGCAGTTTGCGGACAGGGGATAGCAATCAGCCCCAGCATTTT.

The rearrangement joins TRBV28 to TRBJ2-7; 8 bases are shared with TRBD1. Germline V gene lookup returns CDR1 MDHEN and CDR2 SYDVKM. There are 14 residues in the CDR3. The J segment lost 2 bases and the V segment lost 6 bases, leaving 6 bases of the junction unmatched. CDR3 coding DNA: TGTGCCAGCAGCAGCCTGACAGGGGCCTACGAGCAGTACTTC. It specifies CASSSLTGAYEQYF.

The chain uses TRBV18 and TRBJ1-1; no reliable D call. Deletions cut 2 bases from V and 7 bases from J, with 20 bases between. Germline V gives CDR1 KGHSH, CDR2 LQKENI. CDR3 size: 16 residues. The CDR3, as DNA: TGTGCCAGCTCACCAAGAGGTAGGGAGCAAGGTCTTGAAGCTTTCTTT. It translates to CASSPRGREQGLEAFF. Filled out from reference TRBV18 and TRBJ1-1, the complete variable domain reads NAGVMQNPRHLVRRRGQEARLRCSPMKGHSHVYWYRQLPEEGLKFMVYLQKENIIDESGMPKERFSAEFPKEGPSILRIQQVVRGDSAAYFCASSPRGREQGLEAFFGQGTRLTVV.

The V gene is TRBV9, the J gene TRBJ2-3; 9 bases align to TRBD1. The V segment lost 3 bases and the J segment 3 bases; nucleotides outside the gene matches: 2. The CDR3 runs to 14 residues. From germline, CDR1 is SGDLS and CDR2 YYNGEE. The chain's CDR3 is CASSEQGATDTQYF. For the CDR3, the DNA is TGTGCCAGCAGCGAACAGGGGGCAACAGATACGCAGTATTTT.

The gene calls are TRBV27 and TRBJ1-5, with a tentative D call TRBD1 (6 bases). Trimming removed 10 bases from V and 3 bases from J, with 16 bases in between. The CDR3 contains 14 residues. The V gene's germline CDR1 is MNHEY and CDR2 SMNVEV (reference sequence). CDR3 DNA: TGTGCCACCCGAAGTACAGGGTACAATCAGCCCCAGCATTTT. Its protein is CATRSTGYNQPQHF.